This T cell receptor (beta chain) derives from a study of Graves' ophthalmopathy and Graves' hyperthyroidism. Amplified TCR beta CDR3 regions were obtained using RNA transcripts as template. The authors performed first-round RT-PCR with HTBI primers and then a second-round multiplex PCR. Each CDR3 protein gets one entry after TCRdb re-called the multiplex PCR reads with MiXCR. The repertoire holds about 380,000 distinct CDR3 sequences, 15% seen once, with roughly 7% in the top ten. The CDR3 length is 11 residues. V was shortened by 4 bases and J by 8 bases, with 11 bases between the two germline ends. The germline V gene encodes CDR1 SQVTM and CDR2 ANQGSEA. Someone took the PBMCs out of around 10 ml of fresh peripheral blood. Of note for this clonotype: A read error may explain this, as a much larger clone is one base away.

The receptor comes from a woman aged 18-29 years with stable Graves' hyperthyroidism. Material: peripheral blood. The V gene is TRBV29-1, the J gene TRBJ1-1; D might be TRBD1 (5 bases). As DNA, the CDR3 is TGCAGCGTTGCCCGGACAAGGGAAGCTTTCTTT. It is translated as CSVARTREAFF.